Listed here are 9 T cell receptor beta chains from one sample, sequenced in a study of blood T cell repertoires in COVID-19. The protocol was immunoSEQ multiplex PCR, while the TCRdb copy is restricted to in-frame clones and leaves out a portion. The sample lists tens of thousands of clones, less than 95% seen once, with around 0.97% in the top ten. The sample consisted of peripheral blood. The receptors originated from a woman in her 50s in a cohort sampled during active COVID-19.

This clone was recorded once. The chain employs TRBV2 and TRBJ1-1; D is unresolved. The CDR3 extends over 14 amino acids. Trimming took 5 bases from V and 5 from J, leaving 15 bases between them. Germline loops: CDR1 SNHLY, CDR2 FYNNEI. The CDR3, as DNA: TGTGCCAGCAGTCCACCCTTGACACTGACTGAAGCTTTCTTT. Translated: CASSPPLTLTEAFF.

The V gene is TRBV12-3 or TRBV12-4, the J gene TRBJ1-1, with D possibly TRBD1 on 5 matching bases. V lost 5 bases, J lost 12 bases, and 16 bases lay in between. CDR3 length equals 12 residues. The CDR3 loop reads CASSQWGGETFF. CDR3 DNA sequence: TGTGCCAGCAGTCAGTGGGGGGGGGAAACTTTCTTT.

This chain connects TRBV6-5 to TRBJ1-1, with TRBD1 matching over 10 bases. This CDR3 has 15 residues. After removal of 5 bases from V and 11 bases from J, the junction contained 14 bases not matched to a gene. Germline V gives CDR1 MNHEY, CDR2 SVGAGI. The CDR3 reads CASSTGTGVGKGAFF. DNA for the CDR3: TGTGCCAGCAGTACCGGGACAGGGGTTGGAAAAGGGGCTTTCTTT.

This clone came up once. The V call is TRBV5-4, the J call TRBJ2-1; 11 bases are shared with TRBD2. The CDR3 length is 13 residues. V was pared by 8 bases and J by 4 bases, with 2 bases of the junction left unmatched. Per the germline V gene, CDR1 is SGHNT and CDR2 is YYREEE (reference sequence). CDR3 DNA: TGTGCCAGTAGCGGGAGGGGATACAATGAGCAGTTCTTC. Protein sequence: CASSGRGYNEQFF.

The rearrangement links TRBV7-9 to TRBJ2-2, with a weak D call TRBD1 (7 bases). The CDR3 length is 14 residues. V lost 8 bases and J 4 bases, leaving 14 bases between the germline ends. The V gene's germline CDR1 is SEHNR and CDR2 FQNEAQ (reference sequence). CDR3 residues: CASQGGGATGELFF. DNA for the CDR3: TGTGCCAGCCAAGGGGGCGGGGCCACCGGGGAGCTGTTTTTT.

In nucleotides, the CDR3 is TGTGCCAGCAGCGACAGGGGCTCCCAAGAGACCCAGTACTTC. This encodes CASSDRGSQETQYF. This sequence joins TRBV7-9 and TRBJ2-5, with TRBD1 identical over 8 bases. J lost 1 base, V lost 5 bases, and 3 bases had no gene match. The CDR3 is 14 amino acids. The germline V gene encodes CDR1 SEHNR and CDR2 FQNEAQ (reference sequence).

This clone was observed once. The V call is TRBV19, the J call TRBJ1-5; 11 nucleotides match TRBD1. The CDR3 contains 15 residues. Germline V CDR1 and CDR2: LNHDA, SQIVND (reference sequence). V shed 7 bases, J shed 7 bases, and the junction held 9 bases outside the gene matches. In DNA, the CDR3 is TGTGCCAGTACCTCGGACAGGGGGCATGGGCAGCCCCAGCATTTT. Protein sequence: CASTSDRGHGQPQHF.

The chain carries TRBV6-2 or TRBV6-3 and TRBJ1-1, with D perhaps matching TRBD1 (5 bases). Looked up from germline, CDR1 is MNHEY and CDR2 is SVGEGT. V was pared by 6 bases and J by 2 bases, with 16 bases between. The CDR3 extends over 15 amino acids. The CDR3 DNA follows: TGTGCCAGCAGCAACTACCGGGGGGGAAACACTGAAGCTTTCTTT. The encoded protein is CASSNYRGGNTEAFF.

This clone was detected a few times. J is TRBJ2-5 and V is TRBV6-6; TRBD2 aligns across 7 bases. V lost 6 bases and J lost 2; bases outside the gene matches: 12. The CDR3 covers 16 residues. The germline CDR1 and CDR2 sequences are MNHNY and SVGAGI (reference sequence). CDR3 coding DNA: TGTGCCAGCAGAGTATCCAGGACTAGGACTCAAGAGACCCAGTACTTC. It translates to CASRVSRTRTQETQYF.